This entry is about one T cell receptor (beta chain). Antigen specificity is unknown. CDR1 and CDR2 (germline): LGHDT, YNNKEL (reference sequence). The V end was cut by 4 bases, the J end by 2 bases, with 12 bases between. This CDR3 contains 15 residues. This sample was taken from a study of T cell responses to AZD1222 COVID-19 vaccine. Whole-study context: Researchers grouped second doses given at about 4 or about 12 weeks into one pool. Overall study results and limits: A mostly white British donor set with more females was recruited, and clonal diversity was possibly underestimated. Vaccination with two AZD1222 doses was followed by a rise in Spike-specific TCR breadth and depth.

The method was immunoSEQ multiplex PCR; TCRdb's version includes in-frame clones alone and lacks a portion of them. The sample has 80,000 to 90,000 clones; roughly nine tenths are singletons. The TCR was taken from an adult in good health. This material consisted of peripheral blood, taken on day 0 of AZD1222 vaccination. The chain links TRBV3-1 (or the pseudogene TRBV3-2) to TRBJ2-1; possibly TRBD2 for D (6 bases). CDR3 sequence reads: CASSRASATYNEQFF. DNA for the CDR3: TGTGCCAGCAGCCGAGCTAGCGCAACCTACAATGAGCAGTTCTTC.